These T cell receptor beta chains were read from a single sample in a study of T-cell memory formation after mild COVID-19. Each CDR3 protein is one row after TCRdb ran MiXCR on the 5' RACE reads. There are approximately 150,000 distinct CDR3 sequences in the sample; over 6% occur only once, and just over 2% lies in the top ten. Specimen: PBMCs or a T cell subset sorted from them (not recorded which). The origin of the receptors is an adult woman who had mild COVID-19 (a few samples of this study predate the infection). Cell type and time point are not known. Each CDR3 is given with its conserved first and last residue. The D gene is left open where the match is weak. Size is omitted from some rows. Given values are once, few, many or a class for expanded clones.

cdr3_nt cdr3_aa clone_size j_call d_call v_call
TGTGCCACCAGTGATATAGCGCGGATCAATGAGCAGTTCTTC CATSDIARINEQFF many TRBJ2-1 . TRBV24-1
TGTGCCAGCAGTCTCCGACTAGGGAGCTACGAGCAGTACTTC CASSLRLGSYEQYF many TRBJ2-7 . TRBV25-1
TGCAGCGTTGAACCGCGGGACTCCTACAATGAGCAGTTCTTC CSVEPRDSYNEQFF many TRBJ2-1 . TRBV29-1
TGCGCCAGCAGCTTGGAAGGGAATTCTAACTATGGCTACACCTTC CASSLEGNSNYGYTF many TRBJ1-2 . TRBV5-1
TGTGCCAGCAGCTCCGGACGGGACCCAGATACGCAGTATTTT CASSSGRDPDTQYF many TRBJ2-3 . TRBV7-3
TGTGCCAGCAGGTACAGGACTAGCGGGAGGGCCAATGAGCAGTTCTTC CASRYRTSGRANEQFF . TRBJ2-1 TRBD2 TRBV2
TGTGCCAGCAGCACGACAGGGGGCTACGAGCAGTACTTC CASSTTGGYEQYF many TRBJ2-7 TRBD1 TRBV6-6
TGCAGCGTTGAAGACTTTAGTGCGGGAGACAATGAGCAGTTCTTC CSVEDFSAGDNEQFF . TRBJ2-1 TRBD2 TRBV29-1
TGTGCCAGCAGTTACTCGATGACAGGGGGGAGAAACATTCAGTACTTC CASSYSMTGGRNIQYF many TRBJ2-4 TRBD1 TRBV6-2/TRBV6-3
TGTGCCAGCAGCCCCGGGGGGGGCGAGCAGTTCTTC CASSPGGGEQFF few TRBJ2-1 TRBD2 TRBV3-1
TGCGCCAGCAGCCCCTTAACCGGGTCCTACGAGCAGTACTTC CASSPLTGSYEQYF many TRBJ2-7 . TRBV4-1
TGTGCCAGCACTCTGGGGGTTGCGCAGTATTTT CASTLGVAQYF few TRBJ2-3 . TRBV7-2
TGTGCCACCAGCAGAGGGGGACAGGGTGGAAAAGCCGGGGAGCTGTTTTTT CATSRGGQGGKAGELFF . TRBJ2-2 TRBD1 TRBV15
TGCAGTGCTTCCAGCGGGAGGGCCACCAATGAGCAGTTCTTC CSASSGRATNEQFF many TRBJ2-1 TRBD2 TRBV20-1
TGTGCCAGCAGCCCGTGGACAGGGCTAAACAATGAGCAGTTCTTC CASSPWTGLNNEQFF many TRBJ2-1 TRBD1 TRBV7-9
TGTGCCAGCAGTGAAACGGGACTAGCGGGGGAAGAGACCCAGTACTTC CASSETGLAGEETQYF many TRBJ2-5 TRBD2 TRBV2
TGCAGTGCTAGAGCAGAGTACAATGAGCAGTTCTTC CSARAEYNEQFF many TRBJ2-1 . TRBV20-1
TGCGCCAGCAGCGGTGGACAGGGAATATGGGGCTACACCTTC CASSGGQGIWGYTF few TRBJ1-2 TRBD1 TRBV5-1
TGTGCCAGCAGTTCTTTCGCCGGACAGACCACGCAGTATTTT CASSSFAGQTTQYF many TRBJ2-3 . TRBV12-3/TRBV12-4
TGCGCCAGCAGCTTGCCCCCGGGAGGGACAGGTGGCTACACCTTC CASSLPPGGTGGYTF few TRBJ1-2 TRBD1 TRBV5-1
TGTGCCAGCAGTTACTCGGGACACAGGATCATGAACACTGAAGCTTTCTTT CASSYSGHRIMNTEAFF many TRBJ1-1 . TRBV6-5
TGCAGTGCTTGGGACAGGGGGGCTGAAGCTTTCTTT CSAWDRGAEAFF many TRBJ1-1 TRBD1 TRBV20-1
TGCAGTGCCCCCTCCCCGGGCCCCACAGCAAGTGGCTACACCTTC CSAPSPGPTASGYTF many TRBJ1-2 . TRBV20-1
TGTGCCAGCAGCAACCCGGGGGGGTTCGAGCAGTACTTC CASSNPGGFEQYF many TRBJ2-7 TRBD2 TRBV25-1
TGTGCCAGTCCAATTCTAGCGGGCCTCACCGGGGAGCTGTTTTTT CASPILAGLTGELFF many TRBJ2-2 TRBD2 TRBV5-8
TGTGCCAGCAGCTTAGTCCCACCAACAGGGGGCAAGGGCAAAAACATTCAGTACTTC CASSLVPPTGGKGKNIQYF many TRBJ2-4 TRBD1 TRBV7-6
TGTGCCACCAGTGATTTGAAGATCCGCACAGATACGCAGTATTTT CATSDLKIRTDTQYF . TRBJ2-3 . TRBV24-1
TGCAGTGCGCACAGACTAGGAGGGTCCTACAATGAGCAGTTCTTC CSAHRLGGSYNEQFF many TRBJ2-1 . TRBV20-1